A single sample gave rise to the 16 T cell receptor beta chains below, sequenced in a study of T cell responses to AZD1222 COVID-19 vaccine. Data came from immunoSEQ multiplex PCR; TCRdb stores just in-frame clones and leaves some out. Here the sample spans 90,000 to 130,000 clones, 92% being singletons. The material was peripheral blood, obtained 28 days after the second AZD1222 dose. Source of these receptors: an adult who received the AZD1222 COVID-19 vaccine.

V usage is TRBV2 and J usage is TRBJ1-1; D gene uncertain. This CDR3 has 13 residues. CDR1 and CDR2 from the germline V gene are SNHLY and FYNNEI. The V end lost 5 bases, the J end lost 11 bases, and 18 bases lay between the germline ends. The CDR3 loop is CASSTQDVPPAFF. DNA for the CDR3: TGTGCCAGCAGTACCCAGGACGTCCCCCCGGCTTTCTTT.

CDR3 sequence reads: CASSLAGGGGVVYEQYF. The CDR3 DNA is TGTGCCAGCAGCTTAGCGGGCGGCGGGGGCGTAGTATACGAGCAGTACTTC. The chain employs TRBV7-2 and TRBJ2-7; TRBD2 might be the D (7 bases). V was pared by 0 bases and J by 4 bases, with 19 bases between. In germline, CDR1 is SGHTA, CDR2 FQGNSA. The CDR3 sequence is 17 residues long.

The chain combines TRBV19 with TRBJ2-2; TRBD1 aligns across 12 bases. The CDR3 sequence is 15 residues long. Germline-derived CDR1 and CDR2 are LNHDA and SQIVND (reference sequence). After removal of 4 bases from V and 6 bases from J, the junction contained 3 bases not matched to a gene. CDR3 in DNA: TGTGCCAGTAGTAACCGGGACAGGGGGCCCGGGGAGCTGTTTTTT. It codes for CASSNRDRGPGELFF.

This chain joins TRBV27 and TRBJ2-1, with D perhaps assigned TRBD1 or TRBD2 (5 bases each). CDR3 size: 14 residues. CDR1 and CDR2 (germline): MNHEY, SMNVEV (reference sequence). Trimming took off 6 bases at V and 7 bases at J, with 16 bases between the two ends. CDR3 sequence: CASSSGTPGNEQFF. The CDR3 nucleotides read TGTGCCAGCAGCTCCGGGACCCCAGGGAATGAGCAGTTCTTC.

The gene calls are TRBV28 and TRBJ1-6; 7 nucleotides line up with TRBD1. After removal of 3 bases from V and 11 bases from J, the junction contained 10 bases not matched to a gene. This CDR3 contains 15 residues. From germline, CDR1 is MDHEN and CDR2 SYDVKM. In DNA, the CDR3 is TGTGCCAGCAGTTTCTCCGACAGGGTTTTGGCACCCCTCCACTTT. Its translation is CASSFSDRVLAPLHF.

The gene calls are TRBV7-8 and TRBJ2-7; D is ambiguous. V shed 5 bases and J shed 2 bases, with 16 bases lying between them. CDR1 is SGHVS and CDR2 is FQNEAQ in the germline V gene. The CDR3 is 15 residues long. The CDR3 reads CASSLRTETPYEQYF. In DNA, the CDR3 is TGTGCCAGCAGCCTTCGGACGGAAACCCCCTACGAGCAGTACTTC.

This chain links TRBV5-5 with TRBJ1-4, with no clear D. CDR1 SGHKS and CDR2 YYEKEE come from the germline V gene (reference sequence). The germline V and J ends were trimmed by 0 bases and 3 bases, with 12 bases remaining between them. This CDR3 has 16 amino acids. CDR3 amino acids: CASSLAPNGANEKLFF. CDR3 in DNA: TGTGCCAGCAGCTTGGCCCCGAACGGCGCTAATGAAAAACTGTTTTTT. Variable domain in full (rest from reference TRBV5-5 and TRBJ1-4): DAGVTQSPTHLIKTRGQQVTLRCSPISGHKSVSWYQQVLGQGPQFIFQYYEKEERGRGNFPDRFSARQFPNYSSELNVNALLLGDSALYLCASSLAPNGANEKLFFGSGTQLSVL.

This chain links TRBV18 with TRBJ1-2; D is unresolved. This CDR3 comprises 14 residues. V was cut by 3 bases and J by 0 bases, with 8 bases left in between. Per the germline V gene, CDR1 is KGHSH and CDR2 is LQKENI. In DNA, the CDR3 is TGTGCCAGCTCACCGAGCCAGTCTAACTATGGCTACACCTTC. Protein sequence: CASSPSQSNYGYTF. The variable domain in full, completed from reference TRBV18 and TRBJ1-2, reads NAGVMQNPRHLVRRRGQEARLRCSPMKGHSHVYWYRQLPEEGLKFMVYLQKENIIDESGMPKERFSAEFPKEGPSILRIQQVVRGDSAAYFCASSPSQSNYGYTFGSGTRLTVV.

For this clone: Mismatch with germline at one junction end may stem from a read error. The rearrangement uses TRBV7-7 and TRBJ2-1; 9 positions agree with TRBD2. CDR1 is SSHAT, CDR2 FNYEAQ, per germline (reference sequence). This CDR3 has 15 amino acids. This chain's CDR3 is CASSLASGAYNEQFF. The CDR3 bases are TGTGCTAGCAGCTTAGCTAGCGGGGCTTACAATGAGCAGTTCTTC. Variable domain in full (rest from reference TRBV7-7 and TRBJ2-1): GAGVSQSPRYKVTKRGQDVTLRCDPISSHATLYWYQQALGQGPEFLTYFNYEAQPDKSGLPSDRFSAERPEGSISTLTIQRTEQRDSAMYRCASSLASGAYNEQFFGPGTRLTVL.

The V gene is TRBV19, the J gene TRBJ2-1; 8 nucleotides align to TRBD1. CDR1 and CDR2 from the germline V gene are LNHDA and SQIVND (reference sequence). The CDR3 covers 14 residues. Trimming cost V 5 bases and J 4 bases; bases outside gene matches: 4. Written as DNA, the CDR3 is TGTGCCAGTAGTGTACAGGGGGGATACAATGAGCAGTTCTTC. Its protein is CASSVQGGYNEQFF.

DNA for the CDR3: TGTGCCAGCAGCTTAGCGCCGAGCACTGAAGCTTTCTTT. The encoded protein is CASSLAPSTEAFF. V gene TRBV7-2 combines with J gene TRBJ1-1; D uncertain. Germline V gene sequence: CDR1 SGHTA, CDR2 FQGNSA. This CDR3 spans 13 amino acids. The ends were cut back, 0 bases at V and 4 bases at J, with 6 bases in the middle. Combining the CDR3 with reference TRBV7-2 and TRBJ1-1 gives the whole variable domain GAGVSQSPSNKVTEKGKDVELRCDPISGHTALYWYRQSLGQGLEFLIYFQGNSAPDKSGLPSDRFSAERTGGSVSTLTIQRTQQEDSAVYLCASSLAPSTEAFFGQGTRLTVV.

V gene TRBV5-1 combines with J gene TRBJ2-1; 9 bases are a match to TRBD1. Germline V gene lookup returns CDR1 SGHRS and CDR2 YFSETQ. Unmatched junction bases numbered 5, after V lost 3 bases and J lost 4 bases. This CDR3 has 15 residues. The CDR3 loop reads CASSSGQGSYNEQFF. CDR3 sequence (DNA): TGCGCCAGCAGCTCCGGACAGGGGTCGTACAATGAGCAGTTCTTC.

This sequence joins TRBV19 and TRBJ2-7; TRBD1 matches at 10 bases. Germline V lookup: CDR1 LNHDA, CDR2 SQIVND (reference sequence). CDR3 length equals 14 residues. The V and J ends lost 7 bases and 10 bases, in that order; junction bases with no gene match: 13. The CDR3 loop reads CASTGQGSWGRQYF. DNA for the CDR3: TGTGCCAGTACGGGACAGGGGAGTTGGGGGCGTCAGTACTTC. Using reference TRBV19 and TRBJ2-7 for the parts outside the CDR3, the full variable domain is DGGITQSPKYLFRKEGQNVTLSCEQNLNHDAMYWYRQDPGQGLRLIYYSQIVNDFQKGDIAEGYSVSREKKESFPLTVTSAQKNPTAFYLCASTGQGSWGRQYFGPGTRLTVT.

The V call is TRBV7-2, the J call TRBJ2-5; unclear D gene. Germline-derived CDR1 and CDR2 are SGHTA and FQGNSA. This CDR3 has 13 amino acids. Trimming removed 5 bases from V and 5 bases from J, with 12 bases in between. The CDR3 sequence: CASSANMGETQYF. In nucleotides, the CDR3 is TGTGCCAGCAGCGCCAACATGGGGGAGACCCAGTACTTC.

The chain couples TRBV30 to TRBJ2-2; possibly TRBD1 or TRBD2 for D (5 bases each). V lost 2 bases and J lost 6, with 16 bases in between. CDR3 length: 15 amino acids. Germline CDR1 is GTSNPN and CDR2 is SVGIG (reference sequence). The CDR3 region has the DNA TGTGCCTGGAGTTCCTTGCGGTCGGGGCCCGGGGAGCTGTTTTTT. This sequence encodes CAWSSLRSGPGELFF.

V is TRBV9 and J is TRBJ1-3, with TRBD1 matching 7 bases. The CDR3 runs to 14 residues. Germline V CDR1 and CDR2: SGDLS, YYNGEE. V lost 1 base, J lost 4 bases, and 2 bases stayed unmatched. The CDR3 is CASSVLGQGNTIYF. The CDR3 DNA reads TGTGCCAGCAGCGTACTGGGACAGGGAAACACCATATATTTT.